This T cell receptor beta chain came from a study of T cell responses to AZD1222 COVID-19 vaccine. Overall study results and limits: Unmutated regions of variants are reportedly targeted by nearly half of spike-specific TCRs.

About this clone itself: Its antigen is still unknown.

Trimming at V came to 4 bases and at J to 3 bases, leaving 5 bases not matched to a gene. This CDR3 spans 15 amino acids. CDR1 and CDR2 from the germline V gene are GTSNPN and SVGIG (reference sequence). The method was immunoSEQ multiplex PCR; TCRdb's version includes in-frame clones alone and lacks a portion of them. The sample contains roughly 260,000 clones, 85% to 95% of which appear only once. The chain is built from TRBV30 and TRBJ2-3; 12 bases are shared with TRBD2. Sequencing used peripheral blood, obtained on day 0 of AZD1222 vaccination. This sequence was found in an adult in good health. The CDR3 DNA reads as TGTGCCTGGACCCCTAGCGGGAGGGCGACAGATACGCAGTATTTT. Protein product: CAWTPSGRATDTQYF.